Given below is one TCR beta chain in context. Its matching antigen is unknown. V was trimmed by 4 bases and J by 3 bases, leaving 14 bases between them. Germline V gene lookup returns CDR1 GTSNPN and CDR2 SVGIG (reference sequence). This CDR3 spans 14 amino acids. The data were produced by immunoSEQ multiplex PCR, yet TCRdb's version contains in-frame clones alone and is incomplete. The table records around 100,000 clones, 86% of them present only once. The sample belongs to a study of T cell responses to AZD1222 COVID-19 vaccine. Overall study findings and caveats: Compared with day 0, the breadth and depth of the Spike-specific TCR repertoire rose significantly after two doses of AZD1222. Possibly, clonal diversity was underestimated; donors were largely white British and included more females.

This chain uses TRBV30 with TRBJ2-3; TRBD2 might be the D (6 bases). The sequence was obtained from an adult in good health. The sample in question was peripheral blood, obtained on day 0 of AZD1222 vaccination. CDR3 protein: CAWNRASDTDTQYF. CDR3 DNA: TGTGCCTGGAATCGGGCTAGCGATACAGATACGCAGTATTTT.